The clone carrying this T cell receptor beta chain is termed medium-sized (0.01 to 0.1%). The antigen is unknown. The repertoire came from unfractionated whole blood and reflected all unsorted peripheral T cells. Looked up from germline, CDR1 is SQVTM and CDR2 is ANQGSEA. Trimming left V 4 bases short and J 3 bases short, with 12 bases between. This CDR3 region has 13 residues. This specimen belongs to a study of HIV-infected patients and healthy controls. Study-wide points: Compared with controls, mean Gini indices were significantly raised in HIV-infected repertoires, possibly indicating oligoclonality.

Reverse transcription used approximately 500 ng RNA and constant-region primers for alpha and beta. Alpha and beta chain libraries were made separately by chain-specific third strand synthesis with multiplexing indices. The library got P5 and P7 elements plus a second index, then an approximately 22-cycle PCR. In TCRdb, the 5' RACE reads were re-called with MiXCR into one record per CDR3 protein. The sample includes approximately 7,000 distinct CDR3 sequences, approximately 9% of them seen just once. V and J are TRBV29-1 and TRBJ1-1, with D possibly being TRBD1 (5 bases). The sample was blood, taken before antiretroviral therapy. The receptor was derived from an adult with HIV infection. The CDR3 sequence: CSVGGRGHTEAFF. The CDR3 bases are TGCAGCGTTGGCGGCCGGGGCCACACTGAAGCTTTCTTT.